The T cell receptor beta chain under discussion was sequenced for a study of cytomegalovirus exposure and HLA in healthy donors (dated by TCRdb to about 2017). Regarding the study in general: An earlier analysis of roughly 500 of the donors reported around 280 Gb of sequence data and 95 million to 140 million unique TCR beta sequences obtained from approximately 180 million T cells. An early release covering 550 to 650 HLA-typed donors comprised approximately 300 gigabases of sequencing data and around 80 million unique TCR sequences. The genetic ancestry cluster associated with self-reported Caucasian donors included roughly 84% of the 398 genotyped donors. The aim of the study was to test whether cataloging public T cell receptors could identify signatures of past pathogen exposure. The study used immunosequencing to profile the T cell repertoires of 600 to 850 subjects and linked those repertoires to cytomegalovirus serostatus. Besides the first cohort of 500 to 700 subjects, a separate validation cohort made up of about 120 different subjects was used. High-throughput TCR immunosequencing, statistical association of individual TCRs with disease status, and machine learning were combined to predict cytomegalovirus infection status. To study patterns of TCR occurrence, a later analysis re-analyzed previously published TCR beta repertoires from around 670 donors and added high-resolution HLA genotyping. The later analysis used no new phenotypic data to find candidate immune exposures, relying instead on TCR beta sequences and their occurrence across donors. In an earlier analysis of 550 to 700 of the donors, high-throughput TCR beta sequencing was used to judge whether each TCR beta V gene segment behaved as functional or pseudogenic. Donor age, sex, ethnicity and CMV serostatus were compiled alongside the repertoire data. In a later genetic analysis, genome-wide SNP genotypes for about 65% of the 666 donors were used, and that subset was treated as a discovery cohort. All discovery cohort repertoires had been generated using a single sequencing platform. HLA typing included class I and class II loci at four-digit resolution. The number of donors typed differed by locus, with about 629-630 for A, B, C, DRB1 and DQB1, approximately 500 for DQA1, 600 to 610 for DPA1, and 450 to 480 for DPB1. Because of strong linkage in the cohort, roughly five DR-DQ haplotypes were treated as single units for association and clustering. Across some 400 genotyped donors of the cohort, an average of approximately 200,000 unique TCR beta nucleotide sequences per donor were sequenced, and 15% to 20% of those sequences were non-productive. Study-level results and caveats: According to a later genetic analysis, donors in an Asian-associated ancestry cluster had fewer N-insertions in productive TCRs than the approximately 650-donor mean. According to a later analysis, parvovirus B19, influenza, CMV and Epstein-Barr virus appeared linked to several top co-occurrence clusters. A cluster of highly shared sequence variants was judged likely to represent a technical artifact of the sequencing pipeline. Strong co-occurrence of HLA alleles, especially DR and DQ, made assigning TCR associations to individual alleles difficult. Presence/absence analyses assumed roughly uniform sequencing depth across donors, an assumption that may not hold. At a false discovery rate of 0.05, a later analysis linked roughly 17,000 TCR beta sequences to specific HLA alleles. According to a later analysis, most CMV-associated TCR beta chains appeared to be HLA-restricted, and the HLA associations seemed to be driven largely by CMV exposure. An earlier analysis of roughly 570 of the donors showed that most TCR beta V segments appeared in productive rearrangements either about 87% or about 30% of the time, which broadly matched IMGT annotations. Linkage disequilibrium might explain the correlated functional status among segregating V segments, but an unknown experimental factor could not be excluded. CMV serostatus was the only immune exposure information available for the cohort. In this cohort, only TCR beta chains were sequenced, and detectable features were limited by the absence of alpha or paired-chain data. The classifier was reported to diagnose cytomegalovirus status with high specificity and sensitivity in both the original and validation cohorts. According to the authors, the approach could potentially be generalized to other disease states and immunological phenotypes. In a later analysis, TCR association rates were found to vary across HLA loci, with the most associated TCRs seen for DRB1 alleles and the fewest for HLA-C alleles. A further reported finding was that TCR beta sequences accurately predicted the HLA-A and HLA-B alleles for most subjects in the first cohort. Some IMGT-functional V segments, including TRBV6-2 and TRBV6-3, could not be told apart with the 87-base-pair reads, so those segments were excluded. In a later analysis, HLA-associated TCR beta chains were found to be more clonally expanded and to have lower generation probabilities than equally common non-associated chains. Because counts were too low, 15 to 20 rarely observed V segments, including chromosome 9 orphons, were excluded from the earlier analysis of some 540 of the donors. An association between a missense DCLRE1C variant and V-gene and J-gene trimming of TCR beta chains was found in a later genetic analysis and replicated in an independent cohort. Across donors, most TCR sequences were observed very rarely, whereas some public TCRs were present in many individuals. A few of the identified cytomegalovirus-associated TCR beta chains were confirmed in vitro to be specific for cytomegalovirus antigens. The study listed 164 TCR beta chains as associated with cytomegalovirus. Because HLA typing was unavailable for some donors at each locus, only the typed subset was used in association tests.

A word on this clone: Its antigen is still unknown. The junction shows a germline mismatch at one end, possibly a read error.

CDR3 length: 15 amino acids, cysteine to phenylalanine. Of the read, only the CDR3 DNA is kept; its 45 bases are in frame from base 1. CDR1 and CDR2 are drawn from the germline V gene: SGHRS, YFSETQ. In total, over 600 healthy bone marrow donors made up the cohort. At the time of sampling, every cohort member was nominally healthy, though immune exposures that went unrecorded were likely present. The donor tested CMV seropositive and was one of the 289 seropositive cohort members. Each donor provided a peripheral blood sample, and peripheral blood mononuclear cells were used for TCR beta sequencing. The Qiagen DNeasy Blood Extraction Kit was used to extract genomic DNA from the blood cell samples. Receptor libraries were prepared by the immunoSEQ multiplex PCR assay. A mixture of 60 forward primers for TCR Vbeta segments and 13 reverse primers for TCR Jbeta segments was used in the multiplex PCR. Amplification of the CDR3 region of rearranged TCR beta genes was performed with a multiplex PCR assay on genomic DNA. Amplified TCR beta libraries were sequenced as 87-base-pair reads on the Illumina HiSeq System. On the study's bioinformatics: In a later analysis, tens of millions of unique TCR beta chains were counted across the 690 or so repertoires, and some 10 million of these chains were shared by at least two donors. A nearest-neighbor algorithm error-corrected the raw reads and collapsed the reads into unique sequences, merging closely related sequences to remove PCR and sequencing errors. To assign V, D and J gene segments, CDR3 sequences were aligned to IMGT reference sequences. For a sequence to be retained, at least a six-nucleotide match to both a V gene segment and a J gene segment was required. Rearrangements were called productive when the CDR3 lacked stop codons and stayed in frame with V and J; all others were non-productive. CDR3 was defined by IMGT convention, running from the second conserved V-encoded cysteine to the conserved J-encoded phenylalanine. The earlier analysis of some 600 of the donors excluded sequences that lacked an unambiguous match to a single V gene segment. An earlier analysis of approximately 590 of the donors classified V segments as functional when productive rearrangements were above 56.7% and as segregating when the standard deviation between donors was above 5%. To diagnose cytomegalovirus status from the catalog of TCR beta chain sequences, a statistical classification framework was built. In a later analysis, TCR nucleotide sequences were compared against IMGT/GENE-DB human TR gene sequences so that V and J genes could be assigned. Using the TCRdist pipeline, a later analysis assigned CDR3 sequences along with most-parsimonious VDJ recombination scenarios. In a later analysis, each TCR beta chain was defined by its CDR3 amino acid sequence together with its V-gene family, and reads lacking a unique V-gene family were excluded. In a later analysis, some 600 highly shared, low-generation-probability nucleotide sequences were removed to address suspected cross-contamination and a sequencing artifact. A later analysis calculated a clonal expansion index for each public chain from normalized within-repertoire ranks of inferred template counts. A later analysis computed generation probabilities with a VDJ recombination model fitted to out-of-frame rearrangements, and checked the results against IGoR. In a later analysis, hypergeometric tests were used to score TCR-TCR, TCR-HLA and TCR-CMV co-occurrence, with a repertoire-size bias correction applied to TCR pairs. To estimate false discovery rates, a later analysis permuted the HLA or CMV assignments 20 times. In a later analysis, co-occurring TCRs were grouped using DBSCAN, and TCRdist sequence similarity was added for clustering within HLA-allele-positive subsets. Co-occurrence clustering excluded repertoires with fewer than 30,000 or more than 120,000 public chains, plus five with anomalous nucleotide sharing. Drawn from immuneACCESS, this table holds only the in-frame rearrangements with V and J called that TCRdb kept. Clones are partly lost; checked studies trace under half to an unresolved V gene and leave the rest unexplained. V and J calls and clone size are as listed in that table; D and trimming were resolved from the DNA. The sample table records 170,000 or so clones; about 73% of these occur just once. The top ten hold approximately 13% of the sample.

The clonotype was recovered from a woman aged 45-65 years in good health and CMV-seropositive. Sequencing was done on a sample of PBMCs. The V gene is TRBV5-1 and the J gene is TRBJ2-3, with TRBD2 as a weak D call on 6 bases. Here is the DNA: TGCGCCAGCAGTTTGGGATCAGGAGCGGGAGATACGCAGTATTTT. It is translated as CASSLGSGAGDTQYF.